Listed below are T cell receptor beta chains from one sample, sequenced in a study of blood T cell repertoires in COVID-19. The assay was immunoSEQ multiplex PCR, and TCRdb's table has in-frame clones only and misses some. The sample gives 450,000 to 500,000 clones, 70% to 90% of which show up once; 3.2% is in the top ten. Sample: peripheral blood. All receptors come from a human donor in a cohort sampled during active COVID-19. Both conserved end residues are part of each CDR3. The D gene is left open where the match is weak. Only some rows state a clone size, as once, few, many or a class for expanded clones.

V gene	D gene	J gene	clone size	CDR3 protein	CDR3 DNA
TRBV3-1/TRBV3-2	-	TRBJ1-1	-	CASSQEGSPEAFF	TGTGCCAGCAGCCAAGAAGGGAGTCCTGAAGCTTTCTTT
TRBV2	-	TRBJ1-1	-	CASVGVGQLYDEAFF	TGTGCCAGTGTGGGGGTTGGACAGCTCTACGATGAAGCTTTCTTT
TRBV5-6	TRBD1	TRBJ1-1	-	CASSLTPGGYTEAFF	TGTGCCAGCAGCTTGACGCCAGGGGGGTACACTGAAGCTTTCTTT
TRBV11-2	-	TRBJ2-6	-	CASSLAVSGANVLTF	TGTGCCAGCAGCTTAGCGGTTTCTGGGGCCAACGTCCTGACTTTC
TRBV5-4	TRBD1	TRBJ2-7	-	CASSSGDSLNEQYF	TGTGCCAGCAGCTCTGGGGACAGCTTAAACGAGCAGTACTTC
TRBV30	TRBD1	TRBJ1-1	-	CAWRYPTGGYTEAFF	TGTGCCTGGAGGTACCCGACAGGGGGCTACACTGAAGCTTTCTTT
TRBV2	TRBD1	TRBJ1-1	-	CASSEDRARAEAFF	TGTGCCAGCAGTGAGGACAGGGCGAGGGCTGAAGCTTTCTTT
TRBV6-2/TRBV6-3	TRBD2	TRBJ2-1	-	CASSWREYEQFF	TGTGCCAGCAGTTGGCGGGAGTATGAGCAGTTCTTC
TRBV25-1	-	TRBJ1-3	-	CASSEYGTISGNTIYF	TGTGCCAGCAGTGAATATGGAACTATCTCTGGAAACACCATATATTTT
TRBV9	TRBD2	TRBJ2-1	-	CASSVREGLWDEQFF	TGTGCCAGCAGTGTACGGGAGGGCCTTTGGGATGAGCAGTTCTTC
TRBV6-5	-	TRBJ2-1	-	CASSSGERRSEQFF	TGTGCCAGCAGTTCCGGGGAACGCCGCAGTGAGCAGTTCTTC
TRBV27	TRBD1	TRBJ1-2	-	CASSLWAGGGYGYTF	TGTGCCAGCAGTTTATGGGCAGGGGGCGGCTATGGCTACACCTTC
TRBV4-2	-	TRBJ1-1	-	CASSQAGRNTEAFF	TGTGCCAGCAGCCAGGCGGGCCGAAACACTGAAGCTTTCTTT
TRBV7-3	-	TRBJ2-2	-	CASQGNTGELFF	TGTGCCTCACAGGGGAACACCGGGGAGCTGTTTTTT
TRBV7-3	-	TRBJ2-7	-	CASSQQGGSREQYF	TGTGCCAGCAGCCAGCAAGGGGGTTCACGTGAGCAGTACTTC
TRBV19	-	TRBJ2-4	-	CASSIRKNIQYF	TGTGCCAGTAGTATCCGCAAAAACATTCAGTACTTC
TRBV28	-	TRBJ1-3	-	CASSGRGAGNTIYF	TGTGCCAGCAGCGGCAGGGGTGCAGGAAACACCATATATTTT
TRBV5-3	-	TRBJ1-1	-	CARSLAPGITFF	TGTGCCAGAAGCTTGGCCCCGGGGATAACTTTCTTT
TRBV6-6	TRBD2	TRBJ2-4	-	CASSRGTSPGKKNIQYF	TGTGCCAGCAGTCGAGGGACTAGCCCGGGGAAAAAAAACATTCAGTACTTC
TRBV6-5	TRBD1	TRBJ1-2	-	CASSRPGQGLSGYTF	TGTGCCAGCAGTCGGCCGGGACAGGGTTTGTCGGGCTACACCTTC
TRBV3-1/TRBV3-2	-	TRBJ1-5	-	CASSPSGNQPQHF	TGTGCCAGCAGCCCCTCAGGGAACCAGCCCCAGCATTTT
TRBV29-1	-	TRBJ1-4	-	CSVVGRGATNEKLFF	TGCAGCGTTGTCGGGAGAGGAGCAACTAATGAAAAACTGTTTTTT
TRBV10-3	TRBD2	TRBJ2-1	-	CAISGTSGDNEQFF	TGTGCCATCAGTGGGACTAGCGGGGACAATGAGCAGTTCTTC
TRBV6-2/TRBV6-3	TRBD1	TRBJ2-2	-	CASSDPRQGVPGELFF	TGTGCCAGCAGTGACCCCCGACAGGGAGTACCCGGGGAGCTGTTTTTT
TRBV7-2	-	TRBJ1-5	few	CASSLDPGNQPQHF	TGTGCCAGCAGCTTAGATCCGGGGAATCAGCCCCAGCATTTT
TRBV7-3	-	TRBJ1-2	-	CASSLNRDSGGGGYTF	TGTGCCAGCAGCTTAAACCGGGATTCCGGAGGTGGTGGCTACACCTTC
TRBV7-8	-	TRBJ1-2	-	CASSLDSPGPNYGYTF	TGTGCCAGCAGCTTAGACTCCCCAGGCCCTAACTATGGCTACACCTTC
TRBV18	TRBD1	TRBJ1-1	few	CASSLRTGGLNTEAFF	TGTGCCAGCTCACTGCGGACAGGGGGGCTGAACACTGAAGCTTTCTTT
TRBV7-2	-	TRBJ2-7	-	CASRRGAEVYEQYF	TGTGCCAGCAGACGGGGGGCGGAGGTCTACGAGCAGTACTTC
TRBV10-1	-	TRBJ2-1	-	CASSVRGAGRGEQFF	TGCGCCAGCAGTGTAAGGGGAGCCGGACGGGGGGAGCAGTTCTTC
TRBV19	-	TRBJ1-3	-	CASSIGAGVNTIYF	TGTGCCAGTAGTATAGGGGCAGGCGTAAACACCATATATTTT
TRBV7-3	TRBD1	TRBJ2-3	-	CASSSDRVTDTQYF	TGTGCCAGCAGCTCGGACAGGGTCACAGATACGCAGTATTTT
TRBV7-2	-	TRBJ2-1	-	CASSSIIGTGYNEQFF	TGTGCCAGCAGCTCCATAATCGGGACTGGGTACAATGAGCAGTTCTTC
TRBV28	TRBD2	TRBJ2-5	many	CASSTLGTSWGETQYF	TGTGCCAGCAGTACCCTCGGGACTAGCTGGGGAGAGACCCAGTACTTC
TRBV7-2	-	TRBJ1-3	-	CASSQVFSGNTIYF	TGTGCCAGCAGCCAGGTCTTCTCTGGAAACACCATATATTTT
TRBV7-2	TRBD2	TRBJ2-5	-	CASSLGVSGRAKTQYF	TGTGCCAGCAGCTTAGGGGTTAGCGGGAGGGCGAAGACCCAGTACTTC
TRBV19	-	TRBJ1-5	few	CASSIGRVGQPQHF	TGTGCCAGTAGTATAGGCAGGGTAGGTCAGCCCCAGCATTTT
TRBV19	TRBD1	TRBJ1-5	-	CASLDRASNQPQHF	TGTGCCAGTCTGGACAGGGCGAGCAATCAGCCCCAGCATTTT
TRBV19	-	TRBJ2-3	-	CASRDRASDPTDTQYF	TGTGCCAGTAGGGACCGGGCTAGCGATCCCACAGATACGCAGTATTTT
TRBV27	-	TRBJ1-6	-	CASSSENYSPLHF	TGTGCCAGCAGCTCTGAGAATTATTCACCCCTCCACTTT
TRBV2	TRBD2	TRBJ2-2	-	CASSEALAGFGELFF	TGTGCCAGCAGTGAGGCACTAGCGGGATTCGGGGAGCTGTTTTTT
TRBV27	TRBD2	TRBJ2-1	-	CASSLGLAGEFSSYNEQFF	TGTGCCAGCAGTCTAGGACTAGCGGGAGAGTTCAGCTCCTACAATGAGCAGTTCTTC
TRBV7-2	-	TRBJ1-1	-	CASSLVRVEPNTEAFF	TGTGCCAGCAGCTTAGTGCGTGTTGAGCCGAACACTGAAGCTTTCTTT
TRBV15	-	TRBJ2-5	-	CATSRDRAGKTQYF	TGTGCCACCAGCAGAGATCGGGCGGGGAAGACCCAGTACTTC
TRBV27	TRBD1	TRBJ2-7	-	CARIPQGALSYEQYF	TGTGCCCGTATTCCACAGGGGGCTTTGTCCTACGAGCAGTACTTC
TRBV23-1	-	TRBJ2-7	-	CASSPRQVVICSYEQYF	TGCGCCAGCAGCCCTAGACAGGTGGTTATTTGCTCCTACGAGCAGTACTTC
TRBV7-8	-	TRBJ2-3	-	CASSLEQGSTDTQYF	TGTGCCAGCAGCTTAGAGCAGGGGAGCACAGATACGCAGTATTTT
TRBV5-1	TRBD1	TRBJ1-3	-	CASSLEARRGRGNTIYF	TGCGCCAGCAGCCTGGAGGCCCGTAGGGGGCGAGGAAACACCATATATTTT
TRBV5-1	-	TRBJ2-1	-	CASSLDGRSPNEQFF	TGCGCCAGCAGCTTGGACGGGAGATCCCCCAATGAGCAGTTCTTC
TRBV6-5	TRBD1	TRBJ1-1	-	CASSYSTGGTEAFF	TGTGCCAGCAGTTACTCGACAGGGGGCACTGAAGCTTTCTTT
TRBV20-1	-	TRBJ2-3	-	CSASGLAGTDTQYF	TGCAGTGCTAGTGGTCTAGCAGGCACAGATACGCAGTATTTT
TRBV30	-	TRBJ2-3	-	CAWGDLYRRTDTQYF	TGTGCCTGGGGGGACTTATATAGGCGCACAGATACGCAGTATTTT
TRBV7-9	-	TRBJ2-3	once	CASSLWLAEETDTQYF	TGTGCCAGCAGCTTATGGCTAGCCGAAGAGACAGATACGCAGTATTTT
TRBV10-1	TRBD2	TRBJ2-5	-	CASSEGLAVQETQYF	TGCGCCAGCAGTGAGGGACTAGCGGTCCAAGAGACCCAGTACTTC
TRBV6-8	-	TRBJ2-2	-	CASSYSGRGGTGELFF	TGTGCCAGCAGTTACTCGGGGAGGGGGGGCACCGGGGAGCTGTTTTTT
TRBV7-3	-	TRBJ1-1	-	CASSSRQDNVNTEAFF	TGTGCCAGCAGCTCTAGACAGGATAACGTGAACACTGAAGCTTTCTTT
TRBV3-1/TRBV3-2	-	TRBJ1-5	-	CASSRTGDGTQPQHF	TGTGCCAGCAGTCGCACGGGGGATGGTACTCAGCCCCAGCATTTT
TRBV7-2	TRBD1	TRBJ2-7	-	CASSLEDRAFYEQYF	TGTGCCAGCAGCTTAGAGGACAGGGCGTTCTACGAGCAGTACTTC
TRBV28	-	TRBJ1-3	-	CASGLSNRNTIYF	TGTGCCAGCGGATTATCCAATCGAAACACCATATATTTT
TRBV7-8	-	TRBJ2-7	-	CASSFSPSGLTYEQYF	TGTGCCAGCAGCTTCTCGCCAAGCGGGCTCACCTACGAGCAGTACTTC